The entry below describes one TCR beta chain. CDR3 length equals 12 residues. Germline-derived CDR1 and CDR2 are LNHDA and SQIVND (reference sequence). Deletions cut 7 bases from V and 4 bases from J, with 10 bases between. The sample is drawn from a study of shared clonotypes between healthy human individuals. Method: immunoSEQ multiplex PCR; TCRdb's copy keeps in-frame clones and lacks some. Of about 1 million clones listed, roughly 80% are singletons. Sequencing was carried out using memory CD4+ T cells sorted from blood. Subset noted: CD45RA-negative fraction. The clonotype originates from a young man in good health. This sequence joins TRBV19 and TRBJ1-2; possibly TRBD1 for D (6 bases). CDR3: CASTSGVYGYTF. Written as DNA, the CDR3 is TGTGCCAGTACTTCAGGGGTCTATGGCTACACCTTC.